Shown below are 27 T cell receptor beta chains from a single sample sequenced in a study of T-cell memory formation after mild COVID-19. One entry per CDR3 protein results from TCRdb running MiXCR on the 5' RACE reads. Altogether about 150,000 distinct CDR3 sequences are present, 30% to 35% being singletons, with the ten largest covering around 12%. The sample comprised PBMCs or a T cell subset sorted from them (not recorded which). The receptor set was obtained from an adult woman who had mild COVID-19 (a few samples of this study predate the infection). Cell type and time point are not known.

This clonotype was counted only a few times. The chain carries TRBV29-1 and TRBJ2-7, with D perhaps being TRBD1 or TRBD2 (5 bases each). This CDR3 spans 15 amino acids. The V end was cut by 4 bases, the J end by 6 bases, with 22 bases between. The germline V gene has CDR1 SQVTM and CDR2 ANQGSEA. In nucleotides, the CDR3 is TGCAGCGTTGCTTCACTTGGGGGTAGCGTGGGCGAGCAGTACTTC. Amino acids: CSVASLGGSVGEQYF.

This clonotype occurred once. V is TRBV6-5 and J is TRBJ1-3; D is unresolved. Germline V gene lookup returns CDR1 MNHEY and CDR2 SVGAGI. The ends were cut back, 6 bases at V and 0 bases at J, with 12 bases in the middle. The CDR3 loop spans 15 amino acids. CDR3 sequence (DNA): TGTGCCAGCAGACTATCCACGGGCTCTGGAAACACCATATATTTT. This sequence encodes CASRLSTGSGNTIYF.

V gene TRBV12-3 or TRBV12-4 combines with J gene TRBJ2-3, with 8 nucleotides matching TRBD2. The CDR3 extends over 17 amino acids. V was clipped by 6 bases and J by 2 bases; unmatched bases: 13. The CDR3 here is CASSRGGSGGPTDTQYF. As DNA, the CDR3 is TGTGCCAGCAGCCGCGGGGGGAGCGGGGGACCCACAGATACGCAGTATTTT.

This clonotype was seen just once. The V call is TRBV29-1, the J call TRBJ1-4, with 9 bases lining up with TRBD1. Losses at the gene ends were 4 bases for V and 4 bases for J; bases not matched to a gene: 7. The CDR3 is made up of 15 amino acids. Looked up from germline, CDR1 is SQVTM and CDR2 is ANQGSEA. CDR3 sequence: CSVAHRGQNNEKLFF. The DNA of the CDR3 is TGCAGCGTTGCCCACAGGGGGCAGAATAATGAAAAACTGTTTTTT.

The chain is built from TRBV29-1 and TRBJ2-1; D gene uncertain. Trimming cost V 1 base and J 0 bases, with 10 bases left between them. CDR1 and CDR2 (germline): SQVTM, ANQGSEA. The CDR3 is 15 residues long. The CDR3 is CSVEGHPSSYNEQFF. DNA of the CDR3: TGCAGCGTTGAAGGACACCCTAGCTCCTACAATGAGCAGTTCTTC.

V and J are TRBV15 and TRBJ1-2; TRBD1 aligns across 9 bases. The CDR3 covers 18 residues. The V and J ends lost 0 bases and 8 bases, in that order; junction bases with no gene match: 16. Per the germline V gene, CDR1 is LNHNV and CDR2 is YYDKDF (reference sequence). The CDR3 loop reads CATSRDSLPGQGLDGYTF. In DNA, the CDR3 is TGTGCCACCAGCAGAGATAGTCTCCCGGGACAGGGCCTCGACGGCTACACCTTC. Filled out from reference TRBV15 and TRBJ1-2, the complete variable domain reads DAMVIQNPRYQVTQFGKPVTLSCSQTLNHNVMYWYQQKSSQAPKLLFHYYDKDFNNEADTPDNFQSRRPNTSFCFLDIRSPGLGDTAMYLCATSRDSLPGQGLDGYTFGSGTRLTVV.

This clonotype was detected a few times. This chain joins TRBV7-2 and TRBJ2-3; unclear D gene. Germline V lookup: CDR1 SGHTA, CDR2 FQGNSA. This CDR3 comprises 12 residues. V lost 6 bases, J lost 4 bases, and 8 bases lay in between. This CDR3 reads CASSPPPDTQYF. Written as DNA, the CDR3 is TGTGCCAGCAGTCCCCCCCCAGATACGCAGTATTTT.

The chain recombines TRBV20-1 with TRBJ2-7, with D unresolved. The CDR3 spans 14 residues. The V gene's germline CDR1 is DFQATT and CDR2 SNEGSKA (reference sequence). V lost 6 bases to trimming and J lost 3 bases, with 18 bases between them. CDR3 in amino acids: CSAAALGTFYEQYF. The CDR3 DNA is TGCAGTGCGGCCGCTTTGGGCACCTTCTACGAGCAGTACTTC.

CDR3 sequence: CASSQARETHPYEQYF. CDR3 in DNA: TGTGCCAGCAGCCAAGCACGGGAGACCCACCCCTACGAGCAGTACTTC. The chain has TRBV4-2 and TRBJ2-7; tentatively, D is TRBD2 (6 bases). The germline CDR1 and CDR2 sequences are LGHNA and YNFKEQ. V was shortened by 1 base and J by 2 bases, with 15 bases between the two germline ends. The CDR3 sequence is 16 residues long.

This clonotype was seen more than once but under ten times. The chain employs TRBV6-5 and TRBJ2-7, with a possible D match to TRBD2 (5 bases). The CDR3 runs to 14 residues. CDR1 is MNHEY and CDR2 is SVGAGI in the germline V gene. Between the trimmed V and J ends, which lost 5 bases and 5 bases, there was a span of 16 bases. CDR3 nucleotides: TGTGCCAGCAGTCCCGCCCCCGGGAATCACGAGCAGTACTTC. Its protein product is CASSPAPGNHEQYF.

This clonotype was counted only a few times. The chain joins TRBV10-3 to TRBJ2-5, with D possibly being TRBD2 (5 bases). The germline V gene encodes CDR1 ENHRY and CDR2 SYGVKD. V lost 7 bases and J lost 4, with 13 bases in between. This CDR3 contains 13 residues. The CDR3 spells CAIMASRLETQYF. CDR3 nucleotides: TGTGCCATCATGGCTAGCAGGCTAGAGACCCAGTACTTC.

This chain joins TRBV2 and TRBJ2-7; D unclear. CDR1 and CDR2 from the germline V gene are SNHLY and FYNNEI. This CDR3 is built from 14 residues. V was clipped by 4 bases and J by 1 base, with 11 bases between them. This CDR3 reads CASSGKVVSYEQYF. As DNA, the CDR3 is TGTGCCAGCAGTGGAAAGGTAGTATCCTACGAGCAGTACTTC.

The chain joins TRBV21-1 to TRBJ2-6; the table gives TRBD1 as D, unverified against the DNA. TRBV21-1 has pseudogene status. The CDR3 runs 16 residues. This chain's CDR3 is CASSGTPSSGANVLTF. As DNA, the CDR3 is TGTGCCAGCAGTGGGACACCCAGCTCTGGGGCCAACGTCCTGACTTTC.

The V call is TRBV7-8, the J call TRBJ1-5; weak D call: TRBD1 (6 bases). The CDR3 has 18 residues. Germline V gene data show CDR1 as SGHVS and CDR2 as FQNEAQ. V was pared by 5 bases and J by 1 base, with 21 bases between. The CDR3 sequence: CASSAWNLTGRSNQPQHF. As DNA, the CDR3 is TGTGCCAGCAGCGCCTGGAATTTGACAGGCCGGAGCAATCAGCCCCAGCATTTT.

CDR3 sequence: CASSLARRETQYF. The CDR3 coding sequence is TGTGCCAGCAGCTTAGCCCGGCGGGAGACCCAGTACTTC. This chain connects TRBV7-9 to TRBJ2-5; D is uncertain. Germline loops: CDR1 SEHNR, CDR2 FQNEAQ (reference sequence). V was pared by 0 bases and J by 5 bases, with 7 bases between. This CDR3 contains 13 residues.

V usage is TRBV6-5 and J usage is TRBJ2-3; D not certain. Trimming removed 5 bases at V and 0 bases at J, with 9 bases between. The CDR3 runs 14 residues. Per germline, CDR1 MNHEY and CDR2 SVGAGI. In DNA, the CDR3 is TGTGCCAGCAGTCTAGACCCGAGCACAGATACGCAGTATTTT. Protein product: CASSLDPSTDTQYF.

Note on this clonotype: This may stem from a read error, because a much larger clone lies one nucleotide away. The chain links TRBV30 to TRBJ2-1; TRBD2 is a possible D gene (7 bases). V gave up 4 bases and J gave up 5 bases, with 12 bases separating them. Germline V gene sequence: CDR1 GTSNPN, CDR2 SVGIG (reference sequence). The CDR3 has 13 amino acids. CDR3 nucleotide sequence: TGTGCCTGGAACAGGGAGGGTGACAATGAGCAGTTCTTC. Its translation: CAWNREGDNEQFF.

This clonotype has a handful of counts. V is TRBV7-9 and J is TRBJ2-1; the match to TRBD2 covers 10 bases. The germline CDR1 and CDR2 sequences are SEHNR and FQNEAQ (reference sequence). V lost 3 bases, J lost 15 bases, and 17 bases stayed unmatched. The CDR3 consists of 16 residues. CDR3 nucleotide sequence: TGTGCCAGCAGCTTTCCGAGCGGGGGGGCCGTCAGCTGTCCGTTCTTC. This gives the protein CASSFPSGGAVSCPFF.

The V and J genes are TRBV7-9 and TRBJ2-3, with D unresolved. Per the germline V gene, CDR1 is SEHNR and CDR2 is FQNEAQ (reference sequence). The V end was cut by 5 bases, the J end by 4 bases, with 16 bases between. This CDR3 contains 15 residues. The CDR3 is CASSETGMGPDTQYF. The CDR3 bases are TGTGCCAGCAGCGAAACCGGAATGGGTCCAGATACGCAGTATTTT. Based on the CDR3 plus reference TRBV7-9 and TRBJ2-3, the full variable domain is DTGVSQNPRHKITKRGQNVTFRCDPISEHNRLYWYRQTLGQGPEFLTYFQNEAQLEKSRLLSDRFSAERPKGSFSTLEIQRTEQGDSAMYLCASSETGMGPDTQYFGPGTRLTVL.

This sequence joins TRBV4-2 and TRBJ2-3; D is unclear. Germline V CDR1 and CDR2: LGHNA, YNFKEQ. The V end was cut by 1 base, the J end by 2 bases, with 4 bases between. The CDR3 covers 13 residues. The CDR3 here is CASSQVVTDTQYF. CDR3 sequence (DNA): TGTGCCAGCAGCCAAGTGGTCACAGATACGCAGTATTTT.

The chain couples TRBV11-1 to TRBJ2-5, with 12 bases matching TRBD2. V shed 5 bases, J shed 0 bases, and the junction held 4 bases outside the gene matches. This CDR3 comprises 16 residues. Germline V gene lookup returns CDR1 SGHAT and CDR2 FQDESV (reference sequence). The CDR3 DNA reads TGTGCCAGCAGCCGGACTAGCGGGAATAACCAAGAGACCCAGTACTTC. Encoded protein: CASSRTSGNNQETQYF.

This sequence joins TRBV7-6 and TRBJ2-1; 7 bases are a match to TRBD2. The trim removed 0 bases at V and 2 bases at J, leaving 7 bases unmatched. The V gene's germline CDR1 is SGHVS and CDR2 FNYEAQ. The CDR3 totals 17 residues. This CDR3 reads CASSLALAGAAYNEQFF. Written as DNA, the CDR3 is TGTGCCAGCAGCTTAGCACTCGCGGGAGCTGCCTACAATGAGCAGTTCTTC. Combining the CDR3 with reference TRBV7-6 and TRBJ2-1 gives the whole variable domain GAGVSQSPRYKVTKRGQDVALRCDPISGHVSLYWYRQALGQGPEFLTYFNYEAQQDKSGLPNDRFSAERPEGSISTLTIQRTEQRDSAMYRCASSLALAGAAYNEQFFGPGTRLTVL.

V gene TRBV4-2 combines with J gene TRBJ1-2; 7 bases agree with TRBD1. The V gene's germline CDR1 is LGHNA and CDR2 YNFKEQ. J gave up 4 bases and V 1 base, and 9 bases lay outside the gene matches. This CDR3 is 16 amino acids long. This chain's CDR3 is CASSQVDKQGTYGYTF. The CDR3 nucleotides are TGTGCCAGCAGCCAAGTGGACAAACAGGGGACCTATGGCTACACCTTC.

The V gene is TRBV4-1, the J gene TRBJ2-5, with D unclear. The germline V gene encodes CDR1 MGHRA and CDR2 YSYEKL. The V end was cut by 1 base, the J end by 2 bases, with 11 bases between. The CDR3 length is 15 residues. The CDR3 loop is CASSQVGLQQETQYF. CDR3 nucleotides: TGCGCCAGCAGCCAAGTAGGCCTACAGCAAGAGACCCAGTACTTC.

CDR3 region: CSALGLAGASSYEQYF. The CDR3 coding sequence is TGCAGTGCTCTAGGACTAGCGGGAGCGAGCTCCTACGAGCAGTACTTC. The chain couples TRBV20-1 to TRBJ2-7, with 13 nucleotides matching TRBD2. Trimming at V came to 5 bases and at J to 0 bases, leaving 7 bases not matched to a gene. The CDR3 totals 16 residues. Germline V gene data show CDR1 as DFQATT and CDR2 as SNEGSKA (reference sequence).

This chain links TRBV12-3 or TRBV12-4 with TRBJ2-5; 9 nucleotides agree with TRBD1. V dropped 5 bases and J dropped 2; count of bases not matched to a gene: 3. This CDR3 is built from 14 residues. The CDR3 reads CASSGDRAQETQYF. Written as DNA, the CDR3 is TGTGCCAGCAGTGGGGACAGGGCACAAGAGACCCAGTACTTC.

The genes are TRBV20-1 and TRBJ2-7, with TRBD2 matching over 9 bases. Germline CDR1 and CDR2: DFQATT and SNEGSKA (reference sequence). The CDR3 covers 15 residues. J gave up 2 bases and V 3 bases, and 8 bases lay outside the gene matches. This CDR3 is CSARPSGGRAYEQYF. CDR3 DNA sequence: TGCAGTGCTAGGCCTTCCGGCGGGAGGGCCTACGAGCAGTACTTC.